The rows below give T cell receptor beta chains drawn from one sample of a study of shared clonotypes between healthy human individuals. Clones were sequenced by immunoSEQ multiplex PCR, and TCRdb holds only the in-frame ones, with some missing. The profile shows 850,000 to 1,200,000 clones, roughly 75% of them singletons. The material sequenced was memory CD4+ T cells sorted from blood. The receptors come from a man younger than 35 in good health. The CDR3 runs from the conserved cysteine through the conserved F or W. A D gene is named only where the DNA matches it firmly. The size of a clone is reported for some rows only, either as once, few or many, or as a class for expanded clones.

J: TRBJ1-4; size: NA; V: TRBV27; D: NA; CDR3: CASRAGAPHEKLFF; DNA: TGTGCCAGCAGGGCCGGGGCACCGCATGAAAAACTGTTTTTT
J: TRBJ2-7; size: NA; V: TRBV19; D: TRBD1; CDR3: CASRSQGTGGSYEQYF; DNA: TGTGCCAGTCGGTCTCAGGGGACAGGTGGCTCCTACGAGCAGTACTTC
J: TRBJ1-6; size: NA; V: TRBV18; D: NA; CDR3: CASSTGTNSPLHF; DNA: TGTGCCAGCTCAACCGGGACCAATTCACCCCTCCACTTT
J: TRBJ2-7; size: NA; V: TRBV16; D: NA; CDR3: CASSAYSYEQYF; DNA: TGTGCCAGCAGCGCCTACTCCTACGAGCAGTACTTC
J: TRBJ2-3; size: once; V: TRBV2; D: TRBD2; CDR3: CASSDRTRVDTQYF; DNA: TGTGCCAGCAGTGACCGGACTAGGGTAGATACGCAGTATTTT
J: TRBJ1-6; size: NA; V: TRBV7-2; D: NA; CDR3: CASSLSSPLHF; DNA: TGTGCCAGCAGCTTAAGTTCACCCCTCCACTTT
J: TRBJ1-2; size: NA; V: TRBV28; D: NA; CDR3: CASSLPAGAVGYTF; DNA: TGTGCCAGCAGTTTACCGGCGGGGGCGGTTGGCTACACCTTC
J: TRBJ2-5; size: NA; V: TRBV7-2; D: NA; CDR3: CASSPRVETQYF; DNA: TGTGCCAGCAGCCCAAGGGTAGAGACCCAGTACTTC
J: TRBJ2-2; size: once; V: TRBV2; D: NA; CDR3: CASSGAHFGTGELFF; DNA: TGTGCCAGCAGTGGGGCTCATTTTGGCACCGGGGAGCTGTTTTTT
J: TRBJ2-2; size: NA; V: TRBV5-6; D: TRBD2; CDR3: CASSLGGRAGQELELFF; DNA: TGTGCCAGCAGCTTGGGAGGGAGGGCCGGCCAAGAGCTTGAGCTGTTTTTT
J: TRBJ2-3; size: NA; V: TRBV18; D: NA; CDR3: CASSPITASGDTQYF; DNA: TGTGCCAGCTCACCCATAACAGCCTCTGGGGATACGCAGTATTTT
J: TRBJ2-3; size: once; V: TRBV2; D: NA; CDR3: CASRPTGLTQYF; DNA: TGTGCCAGCAGGCCCACGGGGTTGACGCAGTATTTT
J: TRBJ2-3; size: NA; V: TRBV18; D: NA; CDR3: CASSPPATDTQYF; DNA: TGTGCCAGCTCACCACCGGCTACAGATACGCAGTATTTT
J: TRBJ2-7; size: NA; V: TRBV6-6; D: TRBD1; CDR3: CASSYVGQGRYEQYF; DNA: TGTGCCAGCAGTTACGTCGGACAGGGGCGATACGAGCAGTACTTC
J: TRBJ2-5; size: NA; V: TRBV7-6; D: TRBD2; CDR3: CASSLVPTSGGAQETQYF; DNA: TGTGCCAGCAGCTTAGTCCCCACTAGCGGGGGGGCCCAAGAGACCCAGTACTTC
J: TRBJ2-3; size: NA; V: TRBV30; D: TRBD1; CDR3: CAWSTGADTQYF; DNA: TGTGCCTGGAGTACAGGGGCAGATACGCAGTATTTT
J: TRBJ1-1; size: many; V: TRBV18; D: TRBD1; CDR3: CASSPQGAVNTEAFF; DNA: TGTGCCAGCTCACCACAGGGGGCGGTGAACACTGAAGCTTTCTTT
J: TRBJ1-2; size: NA; V: TRBV7-3; D: TRBD1; CDR3: CASSDPGGRGYTF; DNA: TGTGCCAGCAGCGACCCAGGGGGCCGGGGCTACACCTTC
J: TRBJ2-5; size: NA; V: TRBV5-6; D: NA; CDR3: CASSFRDTMTEETQYF; DNA: TGTGCCAGCAGCTTTCGGGATACAATGACTGAAGAGACCCAGTACTTC
J: TRBJ2-1; size: NA; V: TRBV27; D: TRBD2; CDR3: CASSLSAGSEQFF; DNA: TGTGCCAGCAGTTTATCAGCGGGAAGCGAGCAGTTCTTC
J: TRBJ1-6; size: NA; V: TRBV19; D: TRBD1; CDR3: CASSSGQYNSPLHF; DNA: TGTGCCAGTAGTTCGGGACAGTATAATTCACCCCTCCACTTT
J: TRBJ2-1; size: NA; V: TRBV12-5; D: NA; CDR3: CASGLVLPGSEQFF; DNA: TGTGCTAGTGGTTTGGTACTCCCGGGGAGTGAGCAGTTCTTC
J: TRBJ1-3; size: NA; V: TRBV7-9; D: NA; CDR3: CASSLQDISGNTIYF; DNA: TGTGCCAGCAGCTTACAGGATATCTCTGGAAACACCATATATTTT
J: TRBJ1-4; size: NA; V: TRBV5-8; D: NA; CDR3: CASTTGRWNEKLFF; DNA: TGTGCCAGCACCACAGGGAGGTGGAATGAAAAACTGTTTTTT
J: TRBJ2-1; size: NA; V: TRBV27; D: TRBD2; CDR3: CASSSPGLAVDEQFF; DNA: TGTGCCAGCAGTTCCCCGGGACTAGCGGTGGACGAGCAGTTCTTC
J: TRBJ1-1; size: NA; V: TRBV6-1; D: NA; CDR3: CASRRGALNTEAFF; DNA: TGTGCCAGCAGAAGGGGGGCCCTAAACACTGAAGCTTTCTTT
J: TRBJ2-3; size: NA; V: TRBV7-9; D: NA; CDR3: CASSLGTPSTDTQYF; DNA: TGTGCCAGCAGCTTAGGGACTCCAAGCACAGATACGCAGTATTTT
J: TRBJ1-2; size: many; V: TRBV5-5; D: NA; CDR3: CASSLEFTGIGYTF; DNA: TGTGCCAGCAGCTTGGAATTTACAGGGATCGGCTACACCTTC
J: TRBJ2-1; size: NA; V: TRBV18; D: NA; CDR3: CASSPTDARGQFF; DNA: TGTGCCAGCTCACCAACTGACGCTAGGGGGCAGTTCTTC
J: TRBJ2-2; size: NA; V: TRBV7-2; D: NA; CDR3: CASSLMGGTNTGELFF; DNA: TGTGCCAGCAGCTTAATGGGCGGTACGAACACCGGGGAGCTGTTTTTT
J: TRBJ2-7; size: NA; V: TRBV10-1; D: TRBD2; CDR3: CASSENLAGAYEQYF; DNA: TGCGCCAGCAGTGAAAATTTAGCGGGAGCCTACGAGCAGTACTTC
J: TRBJ2-1; size: NA; V: TRBV28; D: NA; CDR3: CASSSRGGAYNEQFF; DNA: TGTGCCAGCAGTTCCAGGGGCGGGGCCTACAATGAGCAGTTCTTC
J: TRBJ2-5; size: NA; V: TRBV5-1; D: TRBD2; CDR3: CASSLEGRAKETQYF; DNA: TGCGCCAGCAGCTTGGAAGGGAGGGCGAAAGAGACCCAGTACTTC
J: TRBJ2-1; size: NA; V: TRBV7-2; D: TRBD1; CDR3: CASSRPGQGFNEQFF; DNA: TGTGCCAGCAGCCGTCCGGGACAGGGGTTCAATGAGCAGTTCTTC
J: TRBJ2-7; size: NA; V: TRBV10-2; D: NA; CDR3: CASMEGGREQYF; DNA: TGCGCCAGCATGGAAGGGGGTCGCGAGCAGTACTTC
J: TRBJ1-3; size: NA; V: TRBV10-3; D: NA; CDR3: CAISASTGTNSGNTIYF; DNA: TGTGCCATCAGTGCAAGCACGGGTACTAACTCTGGAAACACCATATATTTT
J: TRBJ2-2; size: NA; V: TRBV29-1; D: NA; CDR3: CSVDLGLHTGELFF; DNA: TGCAGCGTTGACCTTGGACTTCACACCGGGGAGCTGTTTTTT
J: TRBJ2-7; size: NA; V: TRBV7-2; D: NA; CDR3: CASSLEAGASHFYEQYF; DNA: TGTGCCAGCAGCTTAGAGGCGGGTGCGTCCCACTTTTACGAGCAGTACTTC
J: TRBJ1-1; size: NA; V: TRBV5-4; D: NA; CDR3: CASTQLVMNTEAFF; DNA: TGTGCCAGCACCCAACTGGTTATGAACACTGAAGCTTTCTTT
J: TRBJ2-5; size: NA; V: TRBV7-2; D: NA; CDR3: CASSLGRRETQYF; DNA: TGTGCCAGCAGCTTAGGGAGGAGAGAGACCCAGTACTTC
J: TRBJ1-6; size: NA; V: TRBV27; D: TRBD1; CDR3: CASRGQGALDSPLHF; DNA: TGTGCCAGCAGGGGACAGGGGGCCCTTGATTCACCCCTCCACTTT
J: TRBJ1-6; size: NA; V: TRBV7-2; D: NA; CDR3: CASSRGNNSPLHF; DNA: TGTGCCAGCAGTCGGGGTAATAATTCACCCCTCCACTTT
J: TRBJ1-1; size: NA; V: TRBV6-1; D: NA; CDR3: CASTPTSGRSEAFF; DNA: TGTGCCAGCACCCCGACGTCAGGGAGATCTGAAGCTTTCTTT
J: TRBJ2-2; size: few; V: TRBV5-1; D: NA; CDR3: CASTLGGGTGELFF; DNA: TGCGCCAGCACCCTAGGAGGGGGCACCGGGGAGCTGTTTTTT
J: TRBJ1-1; size: NA; V: TRBV28; D: TRBD1; CDR3: CASIKDRGITEAFF; DNA: TGTGCCAGCATAAAGGACAGGGGAATCACTGAAGCTTTCTTT
J: TRBJ2-1; size: NA; V: TRBV9; D: NA; CDR3: CASSVDGGYNEQFF; DNA: TGTGCCAGCAGCGTAGACGGGGGCTACAATGAGCAGTTCTTC
J: TRBJ2-3; size: NA; V: TRBV5-6; D: TRBD1; CDR3: CASSGDRGRTDTQYF; DNA: TGTGCCAGCAGCGGGGACAGGGGAAGGACAGATACGCAGTATTTT
J: TRBJ1-2; size: NA; V: TRBV7-9; D: NA; CDR3: CASSLQGLEGGYTF; DNA: TGTGCCAGCAGCTTACAGGGGCTTGAGGGTGGCTACACCTTC
J: TRBJ1-5; size: NA; V: TRBV5-6; D: NA; CDR3: CASSQTGYNQPQHF; DNA: TGTGCCAGCAGCCAGACAGGCTATAATCAGCCCCAGCATTTT
J: TRBJ2-1; size: once; V: TRBV7-3; D: NA; CDR3: CASSLRTEGGPPYNEQFF; DNA: TGTGCCAGCAGCTTACGAACTGAGGGGGGCCCCCCCTACAATGAGCAGTTCTTC
J: TRBJ2-7; size: NA; V: TRBV5-1; D: NA; CDR3: CASSLYPGVYEQYF; DNA: TGCGCCAGCAGCTTGTACCCGGGAGTCTACGAGCAGTACTTC
J: TRBJ1-5; size: NA; V: TRBV29-1; D: NA; CDR3: CSVGQSNQPQHF; DNA: TGCAGCGTTGGACAGTCCAATCAGCCCCAGCATTTT